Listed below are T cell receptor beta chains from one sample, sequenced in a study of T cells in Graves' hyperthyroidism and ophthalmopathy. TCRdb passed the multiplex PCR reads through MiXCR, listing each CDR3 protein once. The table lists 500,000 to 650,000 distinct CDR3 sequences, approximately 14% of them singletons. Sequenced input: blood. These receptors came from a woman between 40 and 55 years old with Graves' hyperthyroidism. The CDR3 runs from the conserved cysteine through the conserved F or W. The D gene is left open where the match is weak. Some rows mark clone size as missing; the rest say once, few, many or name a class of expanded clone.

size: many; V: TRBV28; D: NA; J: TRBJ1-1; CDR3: CASTHSWNTEAFF; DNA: TGTGCCAGCACGCACTCTTGGAACACTGAAGCTTTCTTT
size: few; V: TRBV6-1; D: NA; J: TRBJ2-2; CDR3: CASSEVGAGELFF; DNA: TGTGCCAGCAGTGAAGTAGGGGCCGGGGAGCTGTTTTTT
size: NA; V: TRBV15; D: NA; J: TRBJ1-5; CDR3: CATSTVTNQPQHF; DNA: TGTGCCACCAGCACGGTGACCAATCAGCCCCAGCATTTT
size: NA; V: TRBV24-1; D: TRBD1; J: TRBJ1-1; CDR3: CTTSDYRGTEAFF; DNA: TGTACCACCAGTGATTACAGGGGCACTGAAGCTTTCTTT
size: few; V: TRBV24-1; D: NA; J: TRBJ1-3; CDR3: CATSDSRGSGNTIYF; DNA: TGTGCCACCAGTGATTCCCGGGGCTCTGGAAACACCATATATTTT
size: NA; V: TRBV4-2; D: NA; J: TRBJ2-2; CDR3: CASSQVSGLGDTGELFF; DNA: TGTGCCAGCAGCCAAGTGTCGGGTCTGGGGGACACCGGGGAGCTGTTTTTT
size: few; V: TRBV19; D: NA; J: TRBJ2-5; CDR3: CASSMGQGGETQYF; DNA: TGTGCCAGTAGTATGGGTCAGGGGGGAGAGACCCAGTACTTC
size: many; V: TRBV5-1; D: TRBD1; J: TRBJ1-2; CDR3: CASSAGQGARIGYTF; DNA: TGCGCCAGCAGCGCGGGACAGGGGGCGCGAATTGGCTACACCTTC
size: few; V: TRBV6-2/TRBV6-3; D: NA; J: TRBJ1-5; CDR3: CASSYLAGLGNQPQHF; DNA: TGTGCCAGCAGTTACTTGGCAGGCCTGGGAAATCAGCCCCAGCATTTT
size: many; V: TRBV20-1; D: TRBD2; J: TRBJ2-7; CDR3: CSARDFSGRAVYEQYF; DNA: TGCAGTGCTAGAGATTTTAGCGGGAGGGCAGTCTACGAGCAGTACTTC
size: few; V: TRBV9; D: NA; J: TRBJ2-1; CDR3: CASSVAGASSYNEQFF; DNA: TGTGCCAGCAGCGTTGCGGGGGCCAGCTCCTACAATGAGCAGTTCTTC
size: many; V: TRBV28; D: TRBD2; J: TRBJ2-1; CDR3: CASSPRTSGSVNSHEQFF; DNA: TGTGCCAGCAGCCCTCGGACTAGCGGGAGTGTTAATTCCCATGAGCAGTTCTTC
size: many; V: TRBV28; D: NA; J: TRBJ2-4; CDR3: CASSQGAKNIQYF; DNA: TGTGCCAGCAGTCAGGGGGCCAAAAACATTCAGTACTTC
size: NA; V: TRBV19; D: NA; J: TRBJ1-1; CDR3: CASKEEDRNTEAFF; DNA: TGTGCCAGTAAAGAGGAGGACCGGAACACTGAAGCTTTCTTT
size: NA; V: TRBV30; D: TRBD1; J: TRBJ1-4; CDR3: CAWSVQAGGWKKLFF; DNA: TGTGCCTGGAGTGTACAGGCAGGGGGCTGGAAAAAACTGTTTTTT
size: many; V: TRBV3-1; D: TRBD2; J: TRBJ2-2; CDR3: CASSQEGLAGGGTGELFF; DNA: TGTGCCAGCAGCCAAGAGGGACTAGCGGGAGGAGGGACCGGGGAGCTGTTTTTT
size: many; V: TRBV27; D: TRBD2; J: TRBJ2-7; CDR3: CASSRLTSGNAYEQYF; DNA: TGTGCCAGCAGTCGCCTGACTAGCGGGAATGCCTACGAGCAGTACTTC
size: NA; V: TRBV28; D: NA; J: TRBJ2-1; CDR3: CASRGEMISYNEQLF; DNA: TGTGCCAGCAGGGGGGAAATGATAAGCTACAATGAGCAGCTCTTC
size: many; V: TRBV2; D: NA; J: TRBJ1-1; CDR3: CASSWNTEAFF; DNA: TGTGCCAGCAGTTGGAACACTGAAGCTTTCTTT
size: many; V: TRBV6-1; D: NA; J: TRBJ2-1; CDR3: CAGTAGVSYNEQFF; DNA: TGTGCGGGGACAGCGGGAGTATCCTACAATGAGCAGTTCTTC
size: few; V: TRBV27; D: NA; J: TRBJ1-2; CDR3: CASSLRVGYGFTF; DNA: TGTGCCAGCAGTTTAAGGGTGGGCTATGGCTTCACCTTC
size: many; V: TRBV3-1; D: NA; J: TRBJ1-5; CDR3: CASSQLSNEPQHF; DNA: TGTGCCAGCAGCCAGTTATCAAACGAGCCCCAGCATTTT
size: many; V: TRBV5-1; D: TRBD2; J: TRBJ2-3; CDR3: CASSLMRGVSVGSDTDTQYF; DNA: TGCGCCAGCAGCTTGATGCGGGGGGTTTCTGTCGGGAGCGACACAGATACGCAGTATTTT
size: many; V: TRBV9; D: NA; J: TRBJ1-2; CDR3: CASSPQSGLGNYGYTF; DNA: TGTGCCAGCAGCCCACAGTCCGGACTGGGAAACTATGGCTACACCTTC
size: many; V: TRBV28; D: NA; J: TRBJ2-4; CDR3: CASSGGGKTKNIQYF; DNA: TGTGCCAGCAGTGGCGGGGGCAAAACCAAAAACATTCAGTACTTC
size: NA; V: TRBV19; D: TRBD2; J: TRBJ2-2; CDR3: CASSPQTSGRRTGELFF; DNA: TGTGCCAGTAGTCCTCAGACTAGCGGGAGACGAACCGGGGAGCTGTTTTTT
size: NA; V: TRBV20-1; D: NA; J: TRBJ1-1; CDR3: CSARPSQGITEAFF; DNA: TGCAGTGCTAGGCCATCGCAGGGGATCACTGAAGCTTTCTTT
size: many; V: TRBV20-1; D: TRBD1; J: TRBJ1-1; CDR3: CSADTGTGVPEAFF; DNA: TGCAGTGCTGATACCGGGACAGGGGTTCCTGAAGCTTTCTTT
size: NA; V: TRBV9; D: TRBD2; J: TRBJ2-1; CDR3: CASSPRKVAGIAYNEQFF; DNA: TGTGCCAGCAGCCCCCGGAAGGTAGCGGGCATTGCCTACAATGAGCAGTTCTTC
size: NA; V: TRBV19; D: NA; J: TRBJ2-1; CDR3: CASSFHPGNEQFF; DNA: TGTGCCAGTAGTTTTCACCCCGGGAATGAGCAGTTCTTC
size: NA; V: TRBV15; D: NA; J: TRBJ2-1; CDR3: CATSRDPMGSADNGQFF; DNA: TGTGCCACCAGCAGAGATCCTATGGGCAGCGCCGACAATGGGCAGTTCTTC
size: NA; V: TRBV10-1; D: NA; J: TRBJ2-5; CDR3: CASILDRETQYF; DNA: TGCGCCAGCATCCTAGACAGGGAGACCCAGTACTTC
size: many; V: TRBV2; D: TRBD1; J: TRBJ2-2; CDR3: CASSEKTGRNTGELFF; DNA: TGTGCCAGCAGTGAAAAGACAGGGCGGAACACCGGGGAGCTGTTTTTT
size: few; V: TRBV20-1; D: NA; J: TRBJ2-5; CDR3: CSAMGHEETQYF; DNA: TGCAGTGCTATGGGACACGAAGAGACCCAGTACTTC
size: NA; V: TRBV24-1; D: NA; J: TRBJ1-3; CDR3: CATSDSGSGNTIYF; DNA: TGTGCCACCAGTGATTCTGGCTCTGGAAACACCATATATTTT
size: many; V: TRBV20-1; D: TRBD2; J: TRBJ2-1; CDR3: CSAPGTSRLSSYNEQFF; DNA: TGCAGTGCGCCCGGGACTAGCAGACTTAGCTCCTACAATGAGCAGTTCTTC
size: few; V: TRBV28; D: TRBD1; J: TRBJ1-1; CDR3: CASTASGTGATEAFF; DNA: TGTGCCAGCACCGCCTCCGGGACAGGGGCTACTGAAGCTTTCTTT
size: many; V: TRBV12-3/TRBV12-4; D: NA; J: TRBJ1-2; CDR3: CASSFVGGYTF; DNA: TGTGCCAGCAGTTTTGTGGGTGGCTACACCTTC
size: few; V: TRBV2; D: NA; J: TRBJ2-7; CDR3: CASSGRGGTGSYEQYF; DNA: TGTGCCAGCAGTGGGAGGGGGGGGACCGGCTCCTACGAGCAGTACTTC
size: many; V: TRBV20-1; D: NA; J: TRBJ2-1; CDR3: CSARELPYNEQFF; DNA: TGCAGTGCTAGGGAGCTCCCCTACAATGAGCAGTTCTTC
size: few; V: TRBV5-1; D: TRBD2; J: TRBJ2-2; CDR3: CASSLGLVGWSGELFF; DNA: TGCGCCAGCAGCCTGGGACTAGTTGGTTGGTCCGGGGAGCTGTTTTTT
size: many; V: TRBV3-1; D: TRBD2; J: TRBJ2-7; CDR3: CASSQGTSGTEEQYF; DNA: TGTGCCAGCAGCCAGGGGACTAGCGGGACCGAAGAGCAGTACTTC
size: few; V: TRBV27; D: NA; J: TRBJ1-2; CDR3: CASSSLRGTGGGYTF; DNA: TGTGCCAGCAGTTCACTCCGCGGGACTGGTGGCGGCTACACCTTC
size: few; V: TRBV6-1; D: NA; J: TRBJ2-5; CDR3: CASSATSGLKETQYF; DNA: TGTGCCAGCAGTGCGACCTCGGGGCTCAAAGAGACCCAGTACTTC
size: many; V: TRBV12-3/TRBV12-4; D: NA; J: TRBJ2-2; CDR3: CASRTSRSRGLNTGELFF; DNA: TGTGCCAGCAGGACCAGTAGGAGCAGGGGTCTGAACACCGGGGAGCTGTTTTTT
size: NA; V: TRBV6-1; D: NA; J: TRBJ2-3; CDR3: CASSEELGGGTDTQYF; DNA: TGTGCCAGCAGTGAAGAGTTGGGAGGAGGCACAGATACGCAGTATTTT
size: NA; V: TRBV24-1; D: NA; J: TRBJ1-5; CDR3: CATSDNRAYRNQPQHF; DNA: TGTGCCACCAGTGATAACAGAGCCTATAGAAATCAGCCCCAGCATTTT
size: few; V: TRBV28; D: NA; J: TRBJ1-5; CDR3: CASSLSRAGDNLNQPQHF; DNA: TGTGCCAGCAGTTTATCACGGGCAGGGGATAACCTCAATCAGCCCCAGCATTTT
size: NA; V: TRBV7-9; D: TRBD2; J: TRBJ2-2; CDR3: CASSAPGLGAGELFF; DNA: TGTGCCAGCAGCGCCCCGGGACTAGGAGCCGGGGAGCTGTTTTTT
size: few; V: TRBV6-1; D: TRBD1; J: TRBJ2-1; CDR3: CASGEVRTGANEQFF; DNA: TGTGCCAGCGGTGAAGTAAGGACAGGAGCCAATGAGCAGTTCTTC
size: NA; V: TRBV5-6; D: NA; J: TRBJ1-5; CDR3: CASSIQSNQPQHF; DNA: TGTGCCAGCAGCATACAGAGCAATCAGCCCCAGCATTTT
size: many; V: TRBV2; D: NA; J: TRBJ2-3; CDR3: CASSEFVSTDTQYF; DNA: TGTGCCAGCAGTGAATTTGTTTCCACAGATACGCAGTATTTT